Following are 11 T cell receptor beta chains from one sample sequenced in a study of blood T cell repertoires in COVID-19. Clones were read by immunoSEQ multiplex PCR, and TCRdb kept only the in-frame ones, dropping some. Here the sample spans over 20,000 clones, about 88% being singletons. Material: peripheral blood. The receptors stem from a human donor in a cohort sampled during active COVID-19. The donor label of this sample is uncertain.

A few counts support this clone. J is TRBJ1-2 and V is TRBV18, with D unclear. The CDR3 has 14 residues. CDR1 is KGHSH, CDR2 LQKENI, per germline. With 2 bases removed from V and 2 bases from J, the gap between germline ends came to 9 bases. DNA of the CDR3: TGTGCCAGCTCACCAGGGCAGCAAAACTATGGCTACACCTTC. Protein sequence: CASSPGQQNYGYTF.

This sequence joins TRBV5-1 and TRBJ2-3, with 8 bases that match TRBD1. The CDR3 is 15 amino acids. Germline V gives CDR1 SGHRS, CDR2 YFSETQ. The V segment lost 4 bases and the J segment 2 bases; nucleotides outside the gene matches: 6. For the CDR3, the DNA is TGCGCCAGCAGCACCGGACAGGGACTCACAGATACGCAGTATTTT. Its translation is CASSTGQGLTDTQYF.

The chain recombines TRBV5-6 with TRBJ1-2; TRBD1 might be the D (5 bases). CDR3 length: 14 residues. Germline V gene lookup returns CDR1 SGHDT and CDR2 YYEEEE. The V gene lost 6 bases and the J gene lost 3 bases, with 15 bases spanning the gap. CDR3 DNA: TGTGCCAGCAATCCGCGGGGCGCTGACTATGGCTACACCTTC. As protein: CASNPRGADYGYTF.

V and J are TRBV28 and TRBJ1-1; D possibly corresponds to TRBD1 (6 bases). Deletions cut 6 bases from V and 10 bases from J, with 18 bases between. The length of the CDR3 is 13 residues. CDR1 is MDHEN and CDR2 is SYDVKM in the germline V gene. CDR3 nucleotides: TGTGCCAGCAGCGACAGGTATTTACAGGGAGCTTTCTTT. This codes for CASSDRYLQGAFF.

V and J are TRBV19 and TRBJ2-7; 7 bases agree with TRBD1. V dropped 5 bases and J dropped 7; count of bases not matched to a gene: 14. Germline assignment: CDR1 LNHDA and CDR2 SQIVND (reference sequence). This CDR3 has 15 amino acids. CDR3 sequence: CASSHWAPGGEEQYF. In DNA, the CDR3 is TGTGCCAGTAGTCATTGGGCTCCAGGGGGAGAGGAGCAGTACTTC.

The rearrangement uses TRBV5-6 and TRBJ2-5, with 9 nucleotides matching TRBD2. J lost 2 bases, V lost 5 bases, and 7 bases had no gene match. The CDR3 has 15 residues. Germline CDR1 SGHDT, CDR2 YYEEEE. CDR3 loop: CASSPTTSGQETQYF. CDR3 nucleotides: TGTGCCAGCAGTCCTACGACTAGCGGACAAGAGACCCAGTACTTC. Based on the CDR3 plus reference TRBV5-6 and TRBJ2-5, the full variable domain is DAGVTQSPTHLIKTRGQQVTLRCSPKSGHDTVSWYQQALGQGPQFIFQYYEEEERQRGNFPDRFSGHQFPNYSSELNVNALLLGDSALYLCASSPTTSGQETQYFGPGTRLLVL.

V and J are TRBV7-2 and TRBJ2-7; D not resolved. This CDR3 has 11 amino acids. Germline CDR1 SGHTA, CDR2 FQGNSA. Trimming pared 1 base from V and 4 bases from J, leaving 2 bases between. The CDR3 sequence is CASSLVYEQYF. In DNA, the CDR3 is TGTGCCAGCAGCTTAGTATACGAGCAGTACTTC.

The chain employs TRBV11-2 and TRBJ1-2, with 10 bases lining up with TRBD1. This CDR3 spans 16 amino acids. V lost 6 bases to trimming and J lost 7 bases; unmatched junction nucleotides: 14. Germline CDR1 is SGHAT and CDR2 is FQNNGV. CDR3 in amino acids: CASSSIRQGALRGYTF. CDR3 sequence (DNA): TGTGCCAGCAGTTCAATCCGACAGGGGGCGCTTCGTGGCTACACCTTC.

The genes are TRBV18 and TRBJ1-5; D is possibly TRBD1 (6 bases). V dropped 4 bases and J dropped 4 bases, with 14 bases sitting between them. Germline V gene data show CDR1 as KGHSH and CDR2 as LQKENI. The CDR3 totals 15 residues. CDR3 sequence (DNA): TGTGCCAGCTCACAGCAGGGGCCATCAAATCAGCCCCAGCATTTT. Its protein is CASSQQGPSNQPQHF.

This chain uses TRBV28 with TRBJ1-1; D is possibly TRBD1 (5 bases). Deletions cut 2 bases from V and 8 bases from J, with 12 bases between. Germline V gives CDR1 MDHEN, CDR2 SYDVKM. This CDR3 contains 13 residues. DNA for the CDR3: TGTGCCAGCAGTTTAGGAAATACAGGAGAAGCTTTCTTT. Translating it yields CASSLGNTGEAFF. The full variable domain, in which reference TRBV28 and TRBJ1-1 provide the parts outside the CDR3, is DVKVTQSSRYLVKRTGEKVFLECVQDMDHENMFWYRQDPGLGLRLIYFSYDVKMKEKGDIPEGYSVSREKKERFSLILESASTNQTSMYLCASSLGNTGEAFFGQGTRLTVV.

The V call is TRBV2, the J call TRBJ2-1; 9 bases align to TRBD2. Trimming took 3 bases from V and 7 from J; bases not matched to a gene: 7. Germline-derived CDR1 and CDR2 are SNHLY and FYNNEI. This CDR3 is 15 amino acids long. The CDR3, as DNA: TGTGCCAGCAGTGACTCTGGCGGGAGGGGGAATGAGCAGTTCTTC. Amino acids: CASSDSGGRGNEQFF.